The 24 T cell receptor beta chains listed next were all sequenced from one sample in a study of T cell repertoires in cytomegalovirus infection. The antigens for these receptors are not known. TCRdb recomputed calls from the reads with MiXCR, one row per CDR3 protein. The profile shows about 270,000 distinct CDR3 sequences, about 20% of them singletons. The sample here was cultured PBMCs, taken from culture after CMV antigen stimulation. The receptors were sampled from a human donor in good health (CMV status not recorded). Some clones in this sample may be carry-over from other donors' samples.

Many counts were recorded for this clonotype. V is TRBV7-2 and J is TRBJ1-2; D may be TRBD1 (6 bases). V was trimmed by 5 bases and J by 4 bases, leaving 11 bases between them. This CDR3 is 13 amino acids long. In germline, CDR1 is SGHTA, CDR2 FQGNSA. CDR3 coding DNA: TGTGCCAGCAGCCCAGGGGCCACCTATGGCTACACCTTC. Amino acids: CASSPGATYGYTF.

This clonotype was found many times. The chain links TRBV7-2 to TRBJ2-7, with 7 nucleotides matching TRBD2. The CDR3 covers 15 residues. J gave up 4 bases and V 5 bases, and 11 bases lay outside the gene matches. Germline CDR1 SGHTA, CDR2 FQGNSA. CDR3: CASSTSWDGGYEQYF. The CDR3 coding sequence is TGTGCCAGCAGCACATCCTGGGACGGGGGGTACGAGCAGTACTTC.

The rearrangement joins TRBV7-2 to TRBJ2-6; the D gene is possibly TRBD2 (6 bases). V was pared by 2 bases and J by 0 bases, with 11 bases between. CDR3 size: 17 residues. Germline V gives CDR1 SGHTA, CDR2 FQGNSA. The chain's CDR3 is CASSLRTTLSGANVLTF. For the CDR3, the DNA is TGTGCCAGCAGCTTACGGACTACTCTCTCTGGGGCCAACGTCCTGACTTTC.

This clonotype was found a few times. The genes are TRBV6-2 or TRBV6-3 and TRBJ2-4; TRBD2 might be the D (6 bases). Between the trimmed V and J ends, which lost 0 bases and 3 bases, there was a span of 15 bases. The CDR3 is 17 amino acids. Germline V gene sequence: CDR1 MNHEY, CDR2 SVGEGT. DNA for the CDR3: TGTGCCAGCAGTTACTCCGAGGGAGGTGCTTTCAAAAACATTCAGTACTTC. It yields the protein CASSYSEGGAFKNIQYF.

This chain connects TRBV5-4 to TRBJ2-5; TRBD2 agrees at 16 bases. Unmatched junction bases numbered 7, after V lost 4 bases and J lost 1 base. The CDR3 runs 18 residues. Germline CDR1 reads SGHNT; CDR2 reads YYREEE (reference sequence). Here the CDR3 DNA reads TGTGCCAGCAGCCAAGGGACTAGCGGGAGGGGGTCCCAAGAGACCCAGTACTTC. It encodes CASSQGTSGRGSQETQYF.

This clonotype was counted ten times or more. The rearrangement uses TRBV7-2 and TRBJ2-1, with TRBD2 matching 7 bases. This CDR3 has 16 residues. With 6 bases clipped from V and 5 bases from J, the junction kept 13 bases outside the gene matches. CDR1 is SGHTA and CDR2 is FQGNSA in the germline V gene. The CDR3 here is CASRYSGLAEDNEQFF. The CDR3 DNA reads TGTGCCAGCAGGTACTCCGGGCTAGCGGAAGACAATGAGCAGTTCTTC.

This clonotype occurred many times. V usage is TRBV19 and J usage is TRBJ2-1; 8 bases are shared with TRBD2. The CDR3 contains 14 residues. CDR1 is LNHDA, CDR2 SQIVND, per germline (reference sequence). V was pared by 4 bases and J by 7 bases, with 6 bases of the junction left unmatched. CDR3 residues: CASSNRLARNEQFF. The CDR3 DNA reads TGTGCCAGTAGTAACCGACTAGCGAGGAATGAGCAGTTCTTC.

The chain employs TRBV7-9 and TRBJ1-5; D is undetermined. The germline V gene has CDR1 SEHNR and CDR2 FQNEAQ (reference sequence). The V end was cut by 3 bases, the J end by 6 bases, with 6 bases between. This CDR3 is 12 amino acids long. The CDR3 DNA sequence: TGTGCCAGCAGCTTGTTGGGTCAGCCCCAGCATTTT. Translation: CASSLLGQPQHF. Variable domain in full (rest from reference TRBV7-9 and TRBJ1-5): DTGVSQNPRHKITKRGQNVTFRCDPISEHNRLYWYRQTLGQGPEFLTYFQNEAQLEKSRLLSDRFSAERPKGSFSTLEIQRTEQGDSAMYLCASSLLGQPQHFGDGTRLSIL.

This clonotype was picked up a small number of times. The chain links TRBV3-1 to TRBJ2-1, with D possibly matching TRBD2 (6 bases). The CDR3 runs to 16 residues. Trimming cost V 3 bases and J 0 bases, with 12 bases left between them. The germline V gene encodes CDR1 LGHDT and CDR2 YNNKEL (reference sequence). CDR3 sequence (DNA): TGTGCCAGCAGCCATAGAGCGGGCAGCTCCTACAATGAGCAGTTCTTC. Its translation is CASSHRAGSSYNEQFF.

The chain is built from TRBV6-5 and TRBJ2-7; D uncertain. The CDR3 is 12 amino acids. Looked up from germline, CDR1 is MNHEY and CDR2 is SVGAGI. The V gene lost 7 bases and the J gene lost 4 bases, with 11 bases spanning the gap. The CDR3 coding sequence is TGTGCCAGCACTGGCAATCGATACGAGCAGTACGTC. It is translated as CASTGNRYEQYV.

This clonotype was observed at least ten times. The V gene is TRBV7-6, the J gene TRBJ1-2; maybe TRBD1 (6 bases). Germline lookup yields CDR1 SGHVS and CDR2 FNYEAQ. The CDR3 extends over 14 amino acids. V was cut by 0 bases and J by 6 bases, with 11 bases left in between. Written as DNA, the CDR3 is TGTGCCAGCAGCTTAGCCAGGGGAGGTAATGGCTACACCTTC. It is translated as CASSLARGGNGYTF.

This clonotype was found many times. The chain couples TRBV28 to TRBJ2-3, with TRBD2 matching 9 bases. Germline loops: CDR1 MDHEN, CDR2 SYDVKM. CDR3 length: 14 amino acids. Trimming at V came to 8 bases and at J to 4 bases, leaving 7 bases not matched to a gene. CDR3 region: CASAAAGGADTQYF. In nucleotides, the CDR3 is TGTGCCAGCGCCGCTGCGGGAGGGGCAGATACGCAGTATTTT.

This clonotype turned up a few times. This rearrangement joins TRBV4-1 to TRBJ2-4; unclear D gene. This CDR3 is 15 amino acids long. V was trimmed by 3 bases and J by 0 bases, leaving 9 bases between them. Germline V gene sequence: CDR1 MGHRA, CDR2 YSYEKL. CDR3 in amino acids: CASSQYLEAKNIQYF. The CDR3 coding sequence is TGCGCCAGCAGCCAGTACCTAGAAGCCAAAAACATTCAGTACTTC.

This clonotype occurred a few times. The DNA for the CDR3 is TGTGCCAGCAGAGACAGGCTGAATCAGCCCCAGCATTTT. Translated, it gives CASRDRLNQPQHF. The chain links TRBV28 to TRBJ1-5; a weak D match, TRBD1 (6 bases). CDR3 length: 13 amino acids. V was cut by 6 bases and J by 4 bases, with 10 bases left in between. Germline-derived CDR1 and CDR2 are MDHEN and SYDVKM. The full variable domain, rest sourced from reference TRBV28 and TRBJ1-5, is DVKVTQSSRYLVKRTGEKVFLECVQDMDHENMFWYRQDPGLGLRLIYFSYDVKMKEKGDIPEGYSVSREKKERFSLILESASTNQTSMYLCASRDRLNQPQHFGDGTRLSIL.

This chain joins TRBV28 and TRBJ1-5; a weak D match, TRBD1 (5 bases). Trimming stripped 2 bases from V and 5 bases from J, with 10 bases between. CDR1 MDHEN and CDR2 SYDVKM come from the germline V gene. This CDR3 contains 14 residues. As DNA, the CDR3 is TGTGCCAGCAGTTTAGGGGACGGACATCAGCCCCAGCATTTT. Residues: CASSLGDGHQPQHF. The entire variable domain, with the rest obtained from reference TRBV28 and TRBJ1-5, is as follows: DVKVTQSSRYLVKRTGEKVFLECVQDMDHENMFWYRQDPGLGLRLIYFSYDVKMKEKGDIPEGYSVSREKKERFSLILESASTNQTSMYLCASSLGDGHQPQHFGDGTRLSIL.

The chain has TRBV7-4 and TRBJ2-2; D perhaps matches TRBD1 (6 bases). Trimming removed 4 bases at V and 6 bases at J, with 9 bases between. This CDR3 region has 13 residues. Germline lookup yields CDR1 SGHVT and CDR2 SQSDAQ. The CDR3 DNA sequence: TGTGCCAGCAGCTCAGACAGGCCCGGGGAGCTGTTTTTT. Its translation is CASSSDRPGELFF.

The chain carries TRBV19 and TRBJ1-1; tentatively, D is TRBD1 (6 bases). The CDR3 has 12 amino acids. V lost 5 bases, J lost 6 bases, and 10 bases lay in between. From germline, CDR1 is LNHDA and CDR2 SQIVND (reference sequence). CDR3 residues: CASSPRQAEAFF. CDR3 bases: TGTGCCAGTAGTCCCCGACAGGCTGAAGCTTTCTTT.

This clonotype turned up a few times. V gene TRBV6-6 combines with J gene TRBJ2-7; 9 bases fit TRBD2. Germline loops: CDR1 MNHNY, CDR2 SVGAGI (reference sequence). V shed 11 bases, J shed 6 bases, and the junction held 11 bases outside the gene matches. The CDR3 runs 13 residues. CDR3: CAVGRGGPAEQYV. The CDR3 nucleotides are TGTGCCGTCGGGCGGGGGGGGCCGGCCGAGCAGTACGTC.

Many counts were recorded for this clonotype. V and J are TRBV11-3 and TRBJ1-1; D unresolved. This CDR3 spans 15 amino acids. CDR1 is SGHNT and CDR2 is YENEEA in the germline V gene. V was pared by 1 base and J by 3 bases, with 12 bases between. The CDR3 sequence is CASSLVRGAHTEAFF. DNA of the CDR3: TGTGCCAGCAGCTTAGTCCGGGGAGCTCACACTGAAGCTTTCTTT.

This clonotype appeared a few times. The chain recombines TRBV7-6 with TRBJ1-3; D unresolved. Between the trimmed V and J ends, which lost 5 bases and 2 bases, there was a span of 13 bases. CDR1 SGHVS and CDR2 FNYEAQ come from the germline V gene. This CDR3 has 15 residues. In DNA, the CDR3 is TGTGCCAGCAGCCCGGAGCCAGGCACTGGAAACACCATATATTTT. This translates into CASSPEPGTGNTIYF.

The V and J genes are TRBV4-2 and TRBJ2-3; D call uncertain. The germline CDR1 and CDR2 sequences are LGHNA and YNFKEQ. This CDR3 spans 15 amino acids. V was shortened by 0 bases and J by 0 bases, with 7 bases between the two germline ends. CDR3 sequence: CASSQEGRSTDTQYF. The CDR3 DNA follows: TGTGCCAGCAGCCAAGAAGGGCGGAGCACAGATACGCAGTATTTT.

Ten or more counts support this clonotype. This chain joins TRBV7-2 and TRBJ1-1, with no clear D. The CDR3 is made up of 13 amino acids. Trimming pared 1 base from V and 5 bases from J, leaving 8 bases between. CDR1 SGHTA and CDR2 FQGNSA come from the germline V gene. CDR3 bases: TGTGCCAGCAGCTTAGATACAGTGACTGAAGCTTTCTTT. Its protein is CASSLDTVTEAFF.

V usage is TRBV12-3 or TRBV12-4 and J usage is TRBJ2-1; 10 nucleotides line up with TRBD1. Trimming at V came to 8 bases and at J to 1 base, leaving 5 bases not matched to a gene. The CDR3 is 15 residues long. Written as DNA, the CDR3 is TGTGCCAGCGGGGGGACAGGGGCATCCTACAATGAGCAGTTCTTC. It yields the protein CASGGTGASYNEQFF.

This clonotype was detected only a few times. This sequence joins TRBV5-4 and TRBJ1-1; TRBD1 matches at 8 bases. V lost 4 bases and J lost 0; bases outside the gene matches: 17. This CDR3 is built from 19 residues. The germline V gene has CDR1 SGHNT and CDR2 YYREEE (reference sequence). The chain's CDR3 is CASSRPNWVQGALNTEAFF. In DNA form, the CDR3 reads TGTGCCAGCAGCCGCCCCAACTGGGTTCAGGGGGCGCTGAACACTGAAGCTTTCTTT.